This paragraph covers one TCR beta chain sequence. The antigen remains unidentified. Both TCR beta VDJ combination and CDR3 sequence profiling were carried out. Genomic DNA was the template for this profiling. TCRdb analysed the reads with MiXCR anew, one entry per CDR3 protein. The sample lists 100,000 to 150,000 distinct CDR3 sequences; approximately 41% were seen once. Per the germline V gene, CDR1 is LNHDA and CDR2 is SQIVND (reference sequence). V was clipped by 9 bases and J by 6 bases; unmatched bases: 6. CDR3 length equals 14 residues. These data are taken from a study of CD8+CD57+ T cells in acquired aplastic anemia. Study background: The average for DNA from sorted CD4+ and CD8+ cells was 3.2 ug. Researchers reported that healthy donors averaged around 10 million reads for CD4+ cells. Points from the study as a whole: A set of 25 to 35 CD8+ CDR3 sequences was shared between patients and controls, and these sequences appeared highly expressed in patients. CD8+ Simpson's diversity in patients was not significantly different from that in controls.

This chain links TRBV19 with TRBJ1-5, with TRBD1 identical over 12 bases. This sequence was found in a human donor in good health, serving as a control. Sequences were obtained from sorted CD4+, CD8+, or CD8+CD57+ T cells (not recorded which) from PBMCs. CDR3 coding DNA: TGTGCCAGAGGGACAGGGGGCGTAGCTCAGCCCCAGCATTTT. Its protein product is CARGTGGVAQPQHF. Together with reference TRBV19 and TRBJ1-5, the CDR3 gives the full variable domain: DGGITQSPKYLFRKEGQNVTLSCEQNLNHDAMYWYRQDPGQGLRLIYYSQIVNDFQKGDIAEGYSVSREKKESFPLTVTSAQKNPTAFYLCARGTGGVAQPQHFGDGTRLSIL.